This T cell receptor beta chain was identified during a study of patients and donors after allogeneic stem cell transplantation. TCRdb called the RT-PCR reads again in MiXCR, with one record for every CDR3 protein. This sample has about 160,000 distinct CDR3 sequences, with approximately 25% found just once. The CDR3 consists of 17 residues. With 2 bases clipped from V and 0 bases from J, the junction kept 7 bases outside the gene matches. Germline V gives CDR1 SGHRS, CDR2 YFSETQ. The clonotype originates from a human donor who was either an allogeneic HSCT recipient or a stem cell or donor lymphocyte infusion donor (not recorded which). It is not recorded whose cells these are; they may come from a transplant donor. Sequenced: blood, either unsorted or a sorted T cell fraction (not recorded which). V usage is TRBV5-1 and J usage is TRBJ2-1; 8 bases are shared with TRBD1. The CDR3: CASSLKQGGSSYNEQFF. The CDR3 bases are TGCGCCAGCAGCTTAAAACAGGGGGGAAGCTCCTACAATGAGCAGTTCTTC.